Listed here are 21 T cell receptor beta chains from one sample, sequenced in a study of shared clonotypes between healthy human individuals. Assay: immunoSEQ multiplex PCR; the TCRdb copy retains only in-frame clones and omits some. This table holds about 2.4 million clones, roughly 93% found once. What was sequenced was naive CD4+ T cells from PBMCs. Subset given: CD45RA+ positively selected. These receptor sequences come from a man aged 18 to 29 in good health. Some clones in this sample may be carry-over from other donors' samples.

The chain is built from TRBV9 and TRBJ1-2; D remains ambiguous. V lost 4 bases and J 0 bases, leaving 13 bases between the germline ends. The CDR3 spans 15 residues. Germline V gene lookup returns CDR1 SGDLS and CDR2 YYNGEE. The CDR3 DNA follows: TGTGCCAGCAGCCCTATGACTGCTACTAACTATGGCTACACCTTC. This sequence encodes CASSPMTATNYGYTF.

This clone was seen more than once but under ten times. The chain recombines TRBV5-1 with TRBJ2-5; no firm D call. Germline CDR1 and CDR2: SGHRS and YFSETQ. The CDR3 has 14 residues. The V end lost 4 bases, the J end lost 5 bases, and 15 bases lay between the germline ends. The DNA of the CDR3 is TGCGCCAGCAGCCTGACAACGGTGAGGGAGACCCAGTACTTC. It is translated as CASSLTTVRETQYF.

The chain's CDR3 is CASRSLGQGGQPQHF. The CDR3 nucleotides read TGTGCCAGCAGATCACTTGGACAGGGAGGTCAGCCCCAGCATTTT. The V gene is TRBV27, the J gene TRBJ1-5; TRBD1 matches at 8 bases. CDR3 length: 15 amino acids. CDR1 and CDR2 from the germline V gene are MNHEY and SMNVEV (reference sequence). Trimming at V came to 6 bases and at J to 6 bases, leaving 10 bases not matched to a gene.

This clone was seen just once. The chain recombines TRBV11-2 with TRBJ1-5, with a weak D call TRBD1 (5 bases). The CDR3 is 16 residues long. The germline V and J ends were trimmed by 5 bases and 6 bases, with 20 bases remaining between them. CDR1 SGHAT and CDR2 FQNNGV come from the germline V gene. The CDR3 spells CASSPLDGGVGQPQHF. The CDR3 DNA is TGTGCCAGCAGCCCCCTTGACGGAGGGGTGGGTCAGCCCCAGCATTTT.

The rearrangement uses TRBV5-8 and TRBJ1-6; the D gene is possibly TRBD1 (5 bases). CDR3 length equals 15 residues. Germline assignment: CDR1 SGHTS and CDR2 YDEGEE. Trimming left V 0 bases short and J 8 bases short, with 12 bases between. In DNA, the CDR3 is TGTGCCAGCAGCTTGGTCCAGGGTGGGGATTCACCCCTCCACTTT. This translates into CASSLVQGGDSPLHF.

The chain combines TRBV18 with TRBJ2-4, with TRBD1 matching over 9 bases. Looked up from germline, CDR1 is KGHSH and CDR2 is LQKENI. V gave up 8 bases and J gave up 6 bases; unmatched junction bases: 5. The CDR3 extends over 13 amino acids. CDR3 nucleotides: TGTGCCAGCACGGGACAGGGTTTAAACATTCAGTACTTC. Encoded protein: CASTGQGLNIQYF.

The V call is TRBV12-5, the J call TRBJ1-5; D call uncertain. The germline CDR1 and CDR2 sequences are LGHNT and FRNRAP. Trimming took 1 base from V and 3 from J, leaving 4 bases between them. This CDR3 has 13 residues. The CDR3 DNA reads as TGTGCTAGTGGTTTGGCGGACAATCAGCCCCAGCATTTT. The encoded protein is CASGLADNQPQHF.

The chain employs TRBV9 and TRBJ2-7; TRBD2 aligns across 7 bases. This CDR3 contains 14 residues. CDR1 is SGDLS, CDR2 YYNGEE, per germline. Trimming at V came to 0 bases and at J to 2 bases, leaving 2 bases not matched to a gene. The CDR3: CASSVGGTTYEQYF. The CDR3, as DNA: TGTGCCAGCAGCGTAGGGGGGACTACCTACGAGCAGTACTTC.

CDR3 bases: TGTGCCAGCAGCTTCGGAACAGGCCATTCACAAGAGACCCAGTACTTC. It translates to CASSFGTGHSQETQYF. This rearrangement joins TRBV6-6 to TRBJ2-5; D possibly corresponds to TRBD1 (5 bases). The V end lost 6 bases, the J end lost 2 bases, and 19 bases lay between the germline ends. In germline, CDR1 is MNHNY, CDR2 SVGAGI (reference sequence). This CDR3 has 16 residues.

This clone has only one observation. This specimen includes other DNA sequences encoding the same CDR3. The chain has TRBV5-1 and TRBJ1-1; D possibly corresponds to TRBD1 (6 bases). Trimming stripped 1 base from V and 5 bases from J, with 9 bases between. The CDR3 length is 13 residues. Germline CDR1 reads SGHRS; CDR2 reads YFSETQ. The CDR3 sequence is CASSLLGGTEAFF. DNA of the CDR3: TGCGCCAGCAGCTTGTTAGGGGGGACTGAAGCTTTCTTT.

In regard to this clone: Other DNA sequences in the sample encode the same CDR3. The chain employs TRBV5-1 and TRBJ2-3; TRBD1 agrees at 7 bases. V shed 0 bases, J shed 5 bases, and the junction held 3 bases outside the gene matches. The CDR3 totals 14 residues. Germline CDR1 SGHRS, CDR2 YFSETQ. The CDR3, as DNA: TGCGCCAGCAGCTTGGGACAGGGAATAGATACGCAGTATTTT. The encoded protein is CASSLGQGIDTQYF.

V and J are TRBV19 and TRBJ2-1; maybe TRBD2 (7 bases). Per germline, CDR1 LNHDA and CDR2 SQIVND (reference sequence). The CDR3 runs to 16 residues. V lost 1 base and J lost 7, with 17 bases in between. The CDR3 reads CASSIGRTRGANEQFF. The CDR3 bases are TGTGCCAGTAGTATAGGACGGACTAGGGGGGCTAATGAGCAGTTCTTC.

The chain joins TRBV7-2 to TRBJ2-1, with TRBD2 matching over 9 bases. V shed 1 base, J shed 10 bases, and the junction held 11 bases outside the gene matches. The CDR3 contains 16 residues. Per the germline V gene, CDR1 is SGHTA and CDR2 is FQGNSA. The DNA of the CDR3 is TGTGCCAGCAGCTTAGTTTCTAGCGGGGCCCCATGGGAGCAGTTCTTC. It codes for CASSLVSSGAPWEQFF.

The V gene is TRBV5-5, the J gene TRBJ1-1; 7 bases align to TRBD1. Trimming took 3 bases from V and 1 from J; bases not matched to a gene: 6. Germline CDR1 SGHKS, CDR2 YYEKEE (reference sequence). The CDR3 sequence is 15 residues long. The CDR3 protein is CASSSTRQGNTEAFF. The CDR3 nucleotides are TGTGCCAGCAGCTCTACTCGACAGGGGAACACTGAAGCTTTCTTT.

This rearrangement joins TRBV5-1 to TRBJ1-2, with D tentatively TRBD1 (5 bases). Germline-derived CDR1 and CDR2 are SGHRS and YFSETQ. V was pared by 5 bases and J by 5 bases, with 19 bases between. This CDR3 is built from 15 residues. CDR3 sequence reads: CASSSNPGGVYGYTF. The CDR3 coding sequence is TGCGCCAGCAGTTCTAACCCGGGGGGAGTGTATGGCTACACCTTC.

The chain carries TRBV4-3 and TRBJ2-1, with 8 bases identical to TRBD2. CDR1 and CDR2 (germline): LGHNA, YSLEER. The CDR3 is 15 amino acids. Germline trimming cut 1 base from V and 7 bases from J; bases unmatched to any gene: 6. This CDR3 reads CASSQAGLGLNEQFF. The CDR3, as DNA: TGCGCCAGCAGCCAAGCGGGACTAGGGTTAAATGAGCAGTTCTTC.

The CDR3 sequence: CASSNGETQYF. Here the CDR3 DNA reads TGTGCCAGCAGCAACGGTGAGACCCAGTACTTC. V usage is TRBV7-6 and J usage is TRBJ2-5; D unclear. Deletions cut 5 bases from V and 5 bases from J, with 6 bases between. Germline V gene data show CDR1 as SGHVS and CDR2 as FNYEAQ. This CDR3 contains 11 residues.

The CDR3 here is CATRRLGQGADEQYF. The CDR3 DNA reads TGTGCCACCAGACGCCTTGGACAGGGGGCTGACGAGCAGTACTTC. The J gene is TRBJ2-7, the V gene TRBV6-5; 11 bases line up with TRBD1. Germline V gene sequence: CDR1 MNHEY, CDR2 SVGAGI. This CDR3 is built from 15 residues. Losses at the gene ends were 10 bases for V and 5 bases for J; bases not matched to a gene: 13.

Details on this clone: The sample contains more than one DNA sequence encoding this CDR3. This chain uses TRBV18 with TRBJ2-1; D perhaps matches TRBD2 (5 bases). Germline lookup yields CDR1 KGHSH and CDR2 LQKENI. V lost 3 bases and J lost 6, with 6 bases in between. The CDR3 is made up of 12 amino acids. The CDR3 coding sequence is TGTGCCAGCTCACCTACTAGCAATGAGCAGTTCTTC. It translates to CASSPTSNEQFF.

The chain carries TRBV11-3 and TRBJ2-3; D is unclear. Trimming cost V 1 base and J 2 bases, with 13 bases left between them. Per the germline V gene, CDR1 is SGHNT and CDR2 is YENEEA. The CDR3 has 16 amino acids. CDR3 amino acids: CASSLGGPHLTDTQYF. The CDR3 DNA is TGTGCCAGCAGCTTAGGAGGACCACACCTCACAGATACGCAGTATTTT.

The chain is built from TRBV9 and TRBJ2-5; 7 bases fit TRBD1. Germline CDR1 is SGDLS and CDR2 is YYNGEE. CDR3 size: 13 residues. Unmatched junction bases numbered 3, after V lost 4 bases and J lost 3 bases. The CDR3 region is CASSRGQEETQYF. CDR3 nucleotides: TGTGCCAGCAGCCGTGGACAGGAAGAGACCCAGTACTTC.